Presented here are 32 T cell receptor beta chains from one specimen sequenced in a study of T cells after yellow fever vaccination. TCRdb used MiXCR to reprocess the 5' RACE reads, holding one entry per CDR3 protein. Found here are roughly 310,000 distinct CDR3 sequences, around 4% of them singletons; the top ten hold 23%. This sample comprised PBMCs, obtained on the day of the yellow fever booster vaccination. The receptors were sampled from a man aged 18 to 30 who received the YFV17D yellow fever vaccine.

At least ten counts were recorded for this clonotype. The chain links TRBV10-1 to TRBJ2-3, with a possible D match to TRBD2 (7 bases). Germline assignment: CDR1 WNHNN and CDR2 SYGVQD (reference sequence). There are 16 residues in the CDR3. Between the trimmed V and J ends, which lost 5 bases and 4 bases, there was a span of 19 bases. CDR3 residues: CASSSSQGGGADTQYF. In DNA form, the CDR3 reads TGCGCCAGCAGTTCATCACAGGGAGGGGGGGCAGATACGCAGTATTTT.

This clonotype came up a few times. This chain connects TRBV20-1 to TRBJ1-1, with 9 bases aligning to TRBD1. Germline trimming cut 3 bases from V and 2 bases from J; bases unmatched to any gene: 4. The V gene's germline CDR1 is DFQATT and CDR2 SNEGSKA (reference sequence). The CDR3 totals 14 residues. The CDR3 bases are TGCAGTGCTAGGACAGGGGGGATCAACACTGAAGCTTTCTTT. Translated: CSARTGGINTEAFF.

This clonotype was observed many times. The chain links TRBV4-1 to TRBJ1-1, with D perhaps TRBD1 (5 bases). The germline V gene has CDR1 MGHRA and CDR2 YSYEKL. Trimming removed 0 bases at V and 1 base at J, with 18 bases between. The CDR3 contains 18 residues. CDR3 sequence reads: CASSQDHPGYRPNTEAFF. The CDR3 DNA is TGCGCCAGCAGCCAAGATCATCCAGGGTATCGGCCGAACACTGAAGCTTTCTTT.

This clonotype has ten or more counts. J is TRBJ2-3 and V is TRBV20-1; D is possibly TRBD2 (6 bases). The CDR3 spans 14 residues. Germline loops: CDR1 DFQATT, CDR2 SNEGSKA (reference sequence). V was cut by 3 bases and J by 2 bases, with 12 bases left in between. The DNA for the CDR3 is TGCAGTGCTAGGGGCAGGGACTCCACAGATACGCAGTATTTT. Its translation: CSARGRDSTDTQYF.

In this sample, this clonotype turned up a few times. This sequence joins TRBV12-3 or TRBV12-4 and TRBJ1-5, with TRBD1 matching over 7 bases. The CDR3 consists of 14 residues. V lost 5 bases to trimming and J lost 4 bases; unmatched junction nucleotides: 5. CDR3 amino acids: CASSAGGINQPQHF. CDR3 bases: TGTGCCAGCAGTGCAGGGGGGATAAATCAGCCCCAGCATTTT.

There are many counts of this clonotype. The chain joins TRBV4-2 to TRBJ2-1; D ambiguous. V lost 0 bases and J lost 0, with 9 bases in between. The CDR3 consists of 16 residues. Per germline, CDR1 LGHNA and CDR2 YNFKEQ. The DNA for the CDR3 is TGTGCCAGCAGCCAAGAGGGATCTACCTCCTACAATGAGCAGTTCTTC. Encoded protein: CASSQEGSTSYNEQFF.

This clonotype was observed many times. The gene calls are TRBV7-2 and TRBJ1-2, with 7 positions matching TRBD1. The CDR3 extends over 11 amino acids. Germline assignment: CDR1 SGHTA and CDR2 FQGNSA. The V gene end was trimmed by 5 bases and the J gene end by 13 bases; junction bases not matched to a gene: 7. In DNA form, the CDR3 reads TGTGCCAGCAGCGTAGACAGGGAATTCACCTTC. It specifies CASSVDREFTF.

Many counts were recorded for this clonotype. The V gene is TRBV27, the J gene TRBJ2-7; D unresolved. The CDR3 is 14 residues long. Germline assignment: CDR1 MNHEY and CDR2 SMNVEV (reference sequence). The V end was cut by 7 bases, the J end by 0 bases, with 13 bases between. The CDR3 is CASKLQIYSYEQYF. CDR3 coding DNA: TGTGCCAGCAAACTACAGATTTACTCCTACGAGCAGTACTTC.

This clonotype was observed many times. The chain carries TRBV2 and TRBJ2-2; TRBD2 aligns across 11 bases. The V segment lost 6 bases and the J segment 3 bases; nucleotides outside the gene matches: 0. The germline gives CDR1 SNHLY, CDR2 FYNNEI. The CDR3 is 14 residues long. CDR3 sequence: CASRGLADTGELFF. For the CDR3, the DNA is TGTGCCAGCAGGGGACTAGCGGACACCGGGGAGCTGTTTTTT. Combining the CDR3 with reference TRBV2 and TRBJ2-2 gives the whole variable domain EPEVTQTPSHQVTQMGQEVILRCVPISNHLYFYWYRQILGQKVEFLVSFYNNEISEKSEIFDDQFSVERPDGSNFTLKIRSTKLEDSAMYFCASRGLADTGELFFGEGSRLTVL.

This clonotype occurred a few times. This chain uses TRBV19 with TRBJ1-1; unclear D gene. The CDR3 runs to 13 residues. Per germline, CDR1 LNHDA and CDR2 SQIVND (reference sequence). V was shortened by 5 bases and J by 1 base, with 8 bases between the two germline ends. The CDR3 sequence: CASSQPPNTEAFF. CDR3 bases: TGTGCCAGTAGTCAACCCCCGAACACTGAAGCTTTCTTT.

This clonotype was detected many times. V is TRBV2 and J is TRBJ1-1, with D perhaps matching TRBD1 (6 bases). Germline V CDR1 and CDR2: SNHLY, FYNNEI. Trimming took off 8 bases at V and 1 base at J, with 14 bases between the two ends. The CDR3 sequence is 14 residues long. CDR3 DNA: TGTGCCAGCTCCCTCCAGGGGCAGAACACTGAAGCTTTCTTT. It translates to CASSLQGQNTEAFF.

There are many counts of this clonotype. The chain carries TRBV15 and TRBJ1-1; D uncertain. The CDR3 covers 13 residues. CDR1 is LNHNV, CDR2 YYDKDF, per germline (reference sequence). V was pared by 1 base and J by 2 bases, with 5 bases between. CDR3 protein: CATSRGENTEAFF. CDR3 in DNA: TGTGCCACCAGCAGAGGAGAAAACACTGAAGCTTTCTTT.

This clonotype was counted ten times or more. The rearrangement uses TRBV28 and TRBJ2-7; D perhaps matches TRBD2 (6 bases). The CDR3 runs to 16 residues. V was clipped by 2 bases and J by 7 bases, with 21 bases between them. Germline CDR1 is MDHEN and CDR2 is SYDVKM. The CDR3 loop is CASSLGGVFGEEEQYV. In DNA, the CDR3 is TGTGCCAGCAGTTTAGGAGGAGTGTTCGGGGAGGAGGAGCAGTACGTC.

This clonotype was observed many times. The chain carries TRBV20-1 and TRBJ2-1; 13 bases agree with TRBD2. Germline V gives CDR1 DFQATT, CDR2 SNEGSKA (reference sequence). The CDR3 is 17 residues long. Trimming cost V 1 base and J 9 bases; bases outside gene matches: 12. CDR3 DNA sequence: TGCAGTGCTAGAGCCCAGGGACTAGCGGGGTTCGGAGGTGAGCAGTTCTTC. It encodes CSARAQGLAGFGGEQFF.

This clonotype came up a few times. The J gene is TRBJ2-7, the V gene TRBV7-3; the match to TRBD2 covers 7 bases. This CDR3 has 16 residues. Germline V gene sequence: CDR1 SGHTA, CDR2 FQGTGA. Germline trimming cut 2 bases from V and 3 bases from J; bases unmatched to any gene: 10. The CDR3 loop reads CASSLSGGFGSYEQYF. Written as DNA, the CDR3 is TGTGCCAGCAGCTTATCGGGAGGTTTTGGGAGCTACGAGCAGTACTTC.

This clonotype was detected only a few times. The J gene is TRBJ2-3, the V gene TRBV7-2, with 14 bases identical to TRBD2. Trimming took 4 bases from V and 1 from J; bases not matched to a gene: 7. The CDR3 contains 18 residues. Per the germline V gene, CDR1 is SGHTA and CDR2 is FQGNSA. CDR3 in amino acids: CASSWGLAGAYGTDTQYF. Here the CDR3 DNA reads TGTGCCAGCAGCTGGGGACTAGCGGGGGCGTACGGCACAGATACGCAGTATTTT.

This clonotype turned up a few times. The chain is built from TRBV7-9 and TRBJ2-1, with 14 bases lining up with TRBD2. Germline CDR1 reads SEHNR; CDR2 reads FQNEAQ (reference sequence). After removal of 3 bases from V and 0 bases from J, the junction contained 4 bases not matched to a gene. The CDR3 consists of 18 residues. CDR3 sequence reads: CASSLGLAGEISYNEQFF. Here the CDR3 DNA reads TGTGCCAGCAGCTTGGGACTAGCGGGGGAAATCTCCTACAATGAGCAGTTCTTC.

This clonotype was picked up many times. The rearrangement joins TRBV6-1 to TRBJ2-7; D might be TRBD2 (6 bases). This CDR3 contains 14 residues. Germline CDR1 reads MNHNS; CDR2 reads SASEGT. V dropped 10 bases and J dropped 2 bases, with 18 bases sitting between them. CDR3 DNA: TGTGCCACGTCCTCAAGCGGAGGGACCTACGAGCAGTACTTC. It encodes CATSSSGGTYEQYF.

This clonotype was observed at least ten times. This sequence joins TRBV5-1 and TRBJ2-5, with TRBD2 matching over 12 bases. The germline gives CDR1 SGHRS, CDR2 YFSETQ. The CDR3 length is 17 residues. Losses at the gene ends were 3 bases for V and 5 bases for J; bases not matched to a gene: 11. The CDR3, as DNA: TGCGCCAGCAGCTCTGGACTAGCGGGAAGACGAGGGGAGACCCAGTACTTC. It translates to CASSSGLAGRRGETQYF.

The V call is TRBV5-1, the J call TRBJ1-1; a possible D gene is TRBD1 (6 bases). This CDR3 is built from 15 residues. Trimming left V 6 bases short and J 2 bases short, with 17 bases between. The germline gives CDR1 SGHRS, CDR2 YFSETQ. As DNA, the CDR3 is TGCGCCAGCACCTACGGGGGGCAAGGTAACACTGAAGCTTTCTTT. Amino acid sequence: CASTYGGQGNTEAFF.

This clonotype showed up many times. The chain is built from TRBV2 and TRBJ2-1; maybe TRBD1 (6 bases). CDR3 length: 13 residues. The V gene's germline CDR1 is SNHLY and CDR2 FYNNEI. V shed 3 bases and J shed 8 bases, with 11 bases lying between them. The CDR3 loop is CASSDTGIDEQFF. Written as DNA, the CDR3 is TGTGCCAGCAGTGACACAGGGATCGATGAGCAGTTCTTC.

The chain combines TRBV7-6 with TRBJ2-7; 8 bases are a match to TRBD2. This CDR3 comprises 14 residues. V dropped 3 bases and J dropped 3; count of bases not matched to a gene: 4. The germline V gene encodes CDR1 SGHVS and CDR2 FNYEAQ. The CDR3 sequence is CASSFDGGDYEQYF. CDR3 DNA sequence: TGTGCCAGCAGCTTCGACGGGGGGGACTACGAGCAGTACTTC.

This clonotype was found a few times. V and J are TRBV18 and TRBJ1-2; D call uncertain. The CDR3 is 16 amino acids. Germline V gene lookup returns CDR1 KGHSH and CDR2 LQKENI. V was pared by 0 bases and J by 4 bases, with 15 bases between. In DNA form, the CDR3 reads TGTGCCAGCTCACCACCGTCGACGGGCCGGGCCTATGGCTACACCTTC. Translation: CASSPPSTGRAYGYTF.

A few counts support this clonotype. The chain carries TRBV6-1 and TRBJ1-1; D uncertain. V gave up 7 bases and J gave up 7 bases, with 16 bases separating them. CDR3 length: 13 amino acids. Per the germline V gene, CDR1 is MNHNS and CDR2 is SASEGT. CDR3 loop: CASNRGGGREAFF. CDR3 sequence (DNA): TGTGCCAGCAATCGAGGAGGAGGGCGTGAAGCTTTCTTT.

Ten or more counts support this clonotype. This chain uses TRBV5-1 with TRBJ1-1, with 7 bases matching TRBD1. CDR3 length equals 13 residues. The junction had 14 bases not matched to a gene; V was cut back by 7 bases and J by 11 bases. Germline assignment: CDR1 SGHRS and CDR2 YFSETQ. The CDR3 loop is CASRALGRGRAFF. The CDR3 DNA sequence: TGCGCCAGCCGCGCTCTTGGAAGGGGGCGGGCTTTCTTT.

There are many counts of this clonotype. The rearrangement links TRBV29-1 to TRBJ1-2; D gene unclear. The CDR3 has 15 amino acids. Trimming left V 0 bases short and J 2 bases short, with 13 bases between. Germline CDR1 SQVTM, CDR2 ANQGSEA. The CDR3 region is CSVEEVAENNYGYTF. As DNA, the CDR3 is TGCAGCGTTGAAGAAGTGGCGGAAAACAACTATGGCTACACCTTC.

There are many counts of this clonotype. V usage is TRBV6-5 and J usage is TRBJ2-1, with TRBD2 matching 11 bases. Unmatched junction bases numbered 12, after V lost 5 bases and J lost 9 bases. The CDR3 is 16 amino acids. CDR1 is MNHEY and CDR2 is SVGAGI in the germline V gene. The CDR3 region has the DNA TGTGCCAGCAGTATTAGCGGGGGGGCTTTGCGGGGTGAGCAGTTCTTC. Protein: CASSISGGALRGEQFF.

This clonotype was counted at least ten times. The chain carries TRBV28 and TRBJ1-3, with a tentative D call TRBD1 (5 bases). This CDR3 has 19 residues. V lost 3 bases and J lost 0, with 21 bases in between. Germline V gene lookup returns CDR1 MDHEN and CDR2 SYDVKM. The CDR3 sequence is CASSFVGTWERTSGNTIYF. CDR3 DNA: TGTGCCAGCAGTTTTGTAGGGACGTGGGAAAGAACCTCTGGAAACACCATATATTTT.

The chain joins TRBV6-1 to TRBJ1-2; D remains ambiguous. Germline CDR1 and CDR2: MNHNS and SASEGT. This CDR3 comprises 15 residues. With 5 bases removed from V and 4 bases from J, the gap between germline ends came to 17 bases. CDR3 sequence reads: CASSREGDPTYGYTF. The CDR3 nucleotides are TGTGCCAGCAGTAGAGAGGGAGACCCTACCTATGGCTACACCTTC.

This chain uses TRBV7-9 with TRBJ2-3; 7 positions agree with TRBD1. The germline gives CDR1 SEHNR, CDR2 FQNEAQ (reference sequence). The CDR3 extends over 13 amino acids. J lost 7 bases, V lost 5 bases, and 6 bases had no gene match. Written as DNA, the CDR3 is TGTGCCAGCAGCCCCCGGGACAGCCATACGCAGTATTTT. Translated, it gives CASSPRDSHTQYF.

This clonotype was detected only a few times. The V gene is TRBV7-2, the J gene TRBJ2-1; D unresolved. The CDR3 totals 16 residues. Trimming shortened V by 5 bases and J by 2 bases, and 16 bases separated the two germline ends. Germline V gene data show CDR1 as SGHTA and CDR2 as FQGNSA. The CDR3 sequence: CASSARTSDTYNEQFF. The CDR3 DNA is TGTGCCAGCAGCGCCCGGACGTCAGATACCTACAATGAGCAGTTCTTC.

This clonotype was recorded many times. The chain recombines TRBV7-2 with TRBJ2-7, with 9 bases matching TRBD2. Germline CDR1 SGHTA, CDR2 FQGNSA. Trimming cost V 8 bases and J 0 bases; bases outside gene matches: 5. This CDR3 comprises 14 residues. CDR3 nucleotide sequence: TGTGCCAGCGGGCGGGGGGGCCCCTCCTACGAGCAGTACTTC. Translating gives CASGRGGPSYEQYF.